The entry below gives a single T cell receptor beta chain sequence along with its context. Within the sample, other DNA sequences also encode this same CDR3. The sample belongs to a study of technical replicates of blood from several donors. The CDR3 extends over 14 amino acids. V lost 3 bases and J lost 4, with 12 bases in between. CDR1 and CDR2 (germline): MNHNS, SASEGT. Method: immunoSEQ multiplex PCR; TCRdb's copy keeps in-frame clones and lacks some. The sample contains approximately 70,000 clones, roughly nine tenths of which appear only once. The receptor's source is a human donor in good health. Some clones in this sample may be carry-over from other donors' samples. This chain joins TRBV6-1 and TRBJ2-5; maybe TRBD2 (7 bases). What was sequenced was PBMCs. The chain's CDR3 is CASSEGGGRETQYF. In nucleotides, the CDR3 is TGTGCCAGCAGTGAGGGAGGGGGGAGAGAGACCCAGTACTTC.